This T cell receptor (beta chain) was documented in a study of cytomegalovirus exposure and HLA in healthy donors. Broader study findings: Altogether, about 160 TCR beta chains were recorded as cytomegalovirus-associated. Among CMV-associated TCR beta chains, most appeared HLA-restricted in a later analysis.

From germline, CDR1 is SQVTM and CDR2 ANQGSEA. The junction had 7 bases not matched to a gene; V was cut back by 1 base and J by 4 bases. This CDR3 comprises 15 residues. 60 Vbeta and 13 Jbeta primers were used in PCR. Clones were sequenced by immunoSEQ multiplex PCR, and TCRdb holds only the in-frame ones, with some missing. This sample carries over 150,000 clones, roughly 85% of them seen once, and the ten largest clones take 1%. A note on this clone: What it recognizes is unknown.

The sample consisted of PBMCs. This chain connects TRBV29-1 to TRBJ2-5; 9 bases are a match to TRBD2. This clonotype was sampled from a boy between 2 and 10 years old in good health and CMV-seronegative. CDR3 protein: CSVEGGAGGRETQYF. The CDR3 nucleotides are TGCAGCGTTGAAGGGGGAGCGGGAGGTCGAGAGACCCAGTACTTC.